The present entry profiles one TCR beta chain with its context. No cognate antigen has been identified for it. This sample was included in a study of cytomegalovirus exposure and HLA in healthy donors (TCRdb year 2017). Context from the whole study: An earlier analysis of about 530 of the donors reported approximately 300 Gb of sequence data and some 110 million unique TCR beta sequences obtained from some 200 million T cells. Every repertoire in the discovery cohort had been generated on one and the same sequencing platform. Using immunosequencing, the study profiled T cell repertoires from approximately 700 subjects and related those repertoires to cytomegalovirus serostatus. Typing coverage varied by locus: roughly 629-630 donors for A, B, C, DRB1 and DQB1; 522 for DQA1; around 570 for DPA1; fewer than 480 for DPB1. To study patterns of TCR occurrence, a later analysis re-analyzed previously published TCR beta repertoires from 500 to 850 donors and added high-resolution HLA genotyping. Roughly five DR-DQ haplotypes were handled as single units for association and clustering, since linkage in the cohort was strong. HLA typing included class I and class II loci at four-digit resolution. Of the 350 to 400 genotyped donors, around 81% fell in the genetic ancestry cluster associated with self-reported Caucasian donors. An earlier analysis of 587 of the donors used high-throughput TCR beta sequencing to judge whether each TCR beta V gene segment behaved as functional or pseudogenic. Across 300 to 400 genotyped donors of the cohort, an average of roughly 250,000 unique TCR beta nucleotide sequences per donor were sequenced, and 15% to 20% of those sequences were non-productive. The study aimed to test whether signatures of past pathogen exposure could be identified by cataloging public T cell receptors. In a later genetic analysis, genome-wide SNP genotypes for about three fifths of the roughly 670 donors were used, and that subset was treated as a discovery cohort. Along with the approximately 650-subject first cohort, a separate validation cohort of about 110 different subjects was used. An early release that covered fewer than 800 HLA-typed donors contained approximately 320 gigabases of sequencing data and 80 million or so unique TCR sequences. To predict cytomegalovirus infection status, the study combined high-throughput TCR immunosequencing, statistical association of individual TCRs with disease status, and machine learning. Donor age, sex, ethnicity and CMV serostatus were collected together with the repertoire data. Rather than drawing on any new phenotypic data, the later analysis identified candidate immune exposures from TCR beta sequences and the way those sequences occurred across donors.

Library preparation used the immunoSEQ multiplex PCR assay. For the multiplex PCR, a mixture combining 60 forward primers for TCR Vbeta segments and 13 reverse primers for TCR Jbeta segments was used. The CDR3 region of rearranged TCR beta genes was amplified from genomic DNA by a multiplex PCR assay. The Illumina HiSeq System was used to sequence the amplified TCR beta libraries as 87-base-pair reads. The published analysis was carried out like this. Across the 670 or so repertoires, a later analysis counted approximately 83 million unique TCR beta chains, 9 million to 14 million of which were shared by at least two donors. A nearest-neighbor algorithm error-corrected the raw reads and collapsed the reads into unique sequences, merging closely related sequences to remove PCR and sequencing errors. CDR3 sequences were aligned to IMGT reference sequences to assign V, D and J gene segments. For a sequence to be retained, a match of at least six nucleotides to both a V gene segment and a J gene segment was required. Rearrangements were classified as productive when the CDR3 lacked stop codons and remained in frame with V and J, and all other rearrangements were classified as non-productive. Following IMGT convention, CDR3 was defined as the stretch from the second conserved V-encoded cysteine up to the conserved J-encoded phenylalanine. The earlier analysis of a few hundred of the donors excluded sequences that lacked an unambiguous match to a single V gene segment. An earlier analysis of 587 of the donors classified V segments as functional when productive rearrangements were above 56.7% and as segregating when the standard deviation between donors was above 5%. A statistical classification framework was developed to diagnose cytomegalovirus status using the catalog of TCR beta chain sequences. A later analysis assigned V and J genes by comparing TCR nucleotide sequences with IMGT/GENE-DB human TR gene sequences. The TCRdist pipeline was used in a later analysis to assign CDR3 sequences and most-parsimonious VDJ recombination scenarios. In a later analysis, every TCR beta chain was defined by the combination of its CDR3 amino acid sequence and its V-gene family, and reads without a unique V-gene family were dropped. As a way to deal with suspected cross-contamination and a sequencing artifact, a later analysis dropped approximately 590 nucleotide sequences that were highly shared and had low generation probability. In a later analysis, a clonal expansion index was calculated for each public chain from normalized within-repertoire ranks of inferred template counts. A later analysis computed generation probabilities with a VDJ recombination model fitted to out-of-frame rearrangements, and checked the results against IGoR. In a later analysis, TCR-TCR, TCR-HLA and TCR-CMV co-occurrence was scored with hypergeometric tests, and a repertoire-size bias correction was applied to TCR pairs. A later analysis estimated false discovery rates by permuting HLA or CMV assignments 20 times. A later analysis grouped co-occurring TCRs with DBSCAN, adding TCRdist sequence similarity when clustering within HLA-allele-positive subsets. Repertoires with fewer than 30,000 or more than 120,000 public chains, plus five repertoires with anomalous nucleotide sharing, were excluded from co-occurrence clustering. TCRdb limited this immuneACCESS table to in-frame rearrangements with V and J called. A share of clones is missing; checked studies link under half to unresolved V genes, and the rest is unexplained. V, J and clone size reflect that table, while D and trimming were determined from the DNA. The table for this sample records some 130,000 clones. The top ten clones comprise more than 1.5% of the sample.

Overall study outcomes, separate from this receptor: A total of roughly 160 TCR beta chains were listed by the study as associated with cytomegalovirus. The classifier was reported to diagnose cytomegalovirus status with high specificity and sensitivity in both the original cohort and the validation cohort. A group of highly shared sequence variants was considered likely to be a technical artifact of the sequencing pipeline. The cohort was sequenced for TCR beta chains only, and without alpha or paired-chain data the features that could be detected were limited. Correlated functional status among segregating V segments might be attributable to linkage disequilibrium, but an unknown experimental factor could not be ruled out. The earlier analysis of about 600 of the donors excluded roughly 16 rarely observed V segments, including chromosome 9 orphons, because counts were too low. It was suggested by the authors that the approach could potentially be generalized to other disease states and immunological phenotypes. In a later analysis, some 18,000 TCR beta sequences were associated with specific HLA alleles at a false discovery rate of 0.05. According to a later genetic analysis, donors in an Asian-associated ancestry cluster had fewer N-insertions in productive TCRs than the roughly 670-donor mean. In a later analysis, TCR association rates were found to vary across HLA loci, with the most associated TCRs seen for DRB1 alleles and the fewest for HLA-C alleles. Roughly uniform sequencing depth across donors was assumed in presence/absence analyses, although this assumption may not hold. HLA typing was unavailable for some donors at each locus, so association tests used only the typed subset. Because the 87-base-pair reads could not distinguish some IMGT-functional V segments, including TRBV6-2 and TRBV6-3, those segments were excluded. Broadly in line with IMGT annotations, most TCR beta V segments showed up in productive rearrangements about 90% or about 30% of the time in an earlier analysis of 450 to 600 of the donors. In a later analysis, several top co-occurrence clusters were reported to appear linked to parvovirus B19, influenza, CMV and Epstein-Barr virus. For the cohort, immune exposure information was limited to CMV serostatus. A later genetic analysis associated a missense DCLRE1C variant with V-gene and J-gene trimming of TCR beta chains, and an independent cohort replicated the association. A further reported finding was that TCR beta sequences accurately predicted the HLA-A and HLA-B alleles for most subjects in the first cohort. A later analysis found that most CMV-associated TCR beta chains appeared HLA-restricted, with HLA associations seemingly driven largely by CMV exposure. Most TCR sequences were seen in very few donors, while some public TCRs were found in many individuals. When HLA alleles, especially DR and DQ, strongly co-occurred, TCR associations were difficult to assign to individual alleles. A few of the identified cytomegalovirus-associated TCR beta chains were confirmed in vitro to be specific for cytomegalovirus antigens. In a later analysis, HLA-associated TCR beta chains were found to be more clonally expanded and to have lower generation probabilities than equally common non-associated chains.

The cohort comprised hundreds of healthy bone marrow donors. At the time of sampling, all cohort members were nominally healthy, though unrecorded immune exposures were likely present. The donor was CMV seronegative and was included in the group of over 300 seronegative cohort members. Each donor provided a peripheral blood sample, and peripheral blood mononuclear cells were used for TCR beta sequencing. The Qiagen DNeasy Blood Extraction Kit was used to extract genomic DNA from the blood cell samples. The CDR3 spans 15 residues, from the cysteine through the phenylalanine. Of the read, only the CDR3 DNA is kept; its 45 bases are in frame from base 1. V is shortened by 4 bases, J by 9 bases, and the region joining them spans 20 bases. Via the germline V gene (reference sequence), CDR1 is SGHNT and CDR2 YYREEE.

The origin of this receptor is a man between 18 and 29 years old in good health and CMV-seronegative. Material for sequencing was PBMCs. The sequence links TRBV5-4 to TRBJ2-1, and possibly TRBD1, on 7 matching bases. The DNA sequence is given as TGTGCCAGCAGCGCGGGACAGAAGGTTGGGAGTGAGCAGTTCTTC. This is translated as CASSAGQKVGSEQFF.